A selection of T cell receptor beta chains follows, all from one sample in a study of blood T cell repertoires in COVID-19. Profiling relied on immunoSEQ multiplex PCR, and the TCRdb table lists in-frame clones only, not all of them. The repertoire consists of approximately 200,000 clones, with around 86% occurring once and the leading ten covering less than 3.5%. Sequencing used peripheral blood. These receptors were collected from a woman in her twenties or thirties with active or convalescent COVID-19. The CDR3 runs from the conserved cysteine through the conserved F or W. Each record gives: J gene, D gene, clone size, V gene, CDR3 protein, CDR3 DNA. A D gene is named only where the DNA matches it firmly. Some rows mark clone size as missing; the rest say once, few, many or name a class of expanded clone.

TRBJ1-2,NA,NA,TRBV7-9,CASSLTEGYGYTF,TGTGCCAGCAGCTTAACGGAGGGATATGGCTACACCTTC
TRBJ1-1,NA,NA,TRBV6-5,CKVTGSDTEAFF,TGCAAGGTGACCGGGAGTGACACTGAAGCTTTCTTT
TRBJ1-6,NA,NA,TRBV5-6,CASSLLGGVPTF,TGTGCCAGCAGCTTGTTAGGCGGGGTGCCAACCTTT
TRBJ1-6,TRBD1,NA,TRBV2,CASRVDRGVHSPLHF,TGTGCCAGCAGGGTGGACAGGGGCGTCCACTCACCCCTCCACTTT
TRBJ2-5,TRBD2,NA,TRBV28,CASSLGLAGGETQYF,TGTGCCAGCAGTTTAGGACTAGCGGGAGGGGAGACCCAGTACTTC
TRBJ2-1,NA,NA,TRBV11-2,CASSRDGGLFDEQFF,TGTGCCAGCAGCCGCGACGGAGGACTATTCGATGAGCAGTTCTTC
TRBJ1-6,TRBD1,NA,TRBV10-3,CAISDSGQKNSPLHF,TGTGCCATCAGTGATTCGGGACAGAAAAATTCACCCCTCCACTTT
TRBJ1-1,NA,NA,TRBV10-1,CASSEGRTEAFF,TGCGCCAGCAGTGAGGGCCGCACTGAAGCTTTCTTT
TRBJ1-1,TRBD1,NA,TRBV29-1,CSVERAGGGGTEAFF,TGCAGCGTGGAGCGAGCAGGGGGCGGTGGCACTGAAGCTTTCTTT
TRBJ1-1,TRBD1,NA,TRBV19,CASPPRTGFYVNTEAFF,TGTGCCAGCCCTCCCCGGACAGGGTTTTACGTGAACACTGAAGCTTTCTTT
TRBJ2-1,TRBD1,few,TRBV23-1,CASSHRDRGRSYNEQFF,TGCGCCAGCAGTCACCGAGACAGGGGGAGGTCCTACAATGAGCAGTTCTTC
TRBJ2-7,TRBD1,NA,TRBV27,CASSLLSTGKSYEQYF,TGTGCCAGCAGCCTACTATCGACAGGGAAATCCTACGAGCAGTACTTC
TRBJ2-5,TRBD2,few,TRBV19,CASSIETSGSVTQYF,TGTGCCAGTAGTATTGAGACTAGCGGGAGTGTGACCCAGTACTTC
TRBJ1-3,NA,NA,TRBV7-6,CASSLGGGRQFSGNTIYF,TGTGCCAGCAGCTTAGGGGGGGGCAGACAATTCTCTGGAAACACCATATATTTT
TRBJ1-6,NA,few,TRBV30,CAWVGQGLPISPLHF,TGTGCCTGGGTCGGCCAGGGGCTGCCCATTTCACCCCTCCACTTT
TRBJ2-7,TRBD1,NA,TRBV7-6,CASSLRRDRDYEQYF,TGTGCCAGCAGCTTGAGGCGGGACAGGGACTACGAGCAGTACTTC
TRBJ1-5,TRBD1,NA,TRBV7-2,CASSPRDRVGQPQHF,TGTGCCAGCAGCCCCCGGGACAGGGTTGGCCAGCCCCAGCATTTT
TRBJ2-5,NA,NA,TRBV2,CASSPRGTQYF,TGTGCCAGCAGTCCGCGCGGGACCCAGTACTTC
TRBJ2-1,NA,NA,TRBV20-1,CSASHRAASYNEQFF,TGCAGTGCTAGTCATAGAGCGGCCTCCTACAATGAGCAGTTCTTC
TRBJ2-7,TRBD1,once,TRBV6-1,CASSDWWTGAYEQYF,TGTGCCAGCAGTGATTGGTGGACAGGGGCCTACGAGCAGTACTTC
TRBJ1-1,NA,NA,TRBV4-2,CASSVGGPNTEAFF,TGTGCCAGCAGCGTGGGAGGACCGAACACTGAAGCTTTCTTT
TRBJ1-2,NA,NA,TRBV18,CASSPDLGDGYTF,TGTGCCAGCTCACCCGACTTGGGTGATGGCTACACCTTC
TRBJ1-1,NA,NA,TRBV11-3,CASSFKGDTEAFF,TGTGCCAGCAGCTTCAAAGGAGACACTGAAGCTTTCTTT
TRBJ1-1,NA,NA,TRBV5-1,CASSSTVSGTEAFF,TGCGCCAGCAGCTCGACAGTAAGTGGCACTGAAGCTTTCTTT
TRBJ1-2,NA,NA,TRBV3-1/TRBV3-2,CASSQRVTWETNYGYTF,TGTGCCAGCAGCCAACGGGTCACTTGGGAGACAAACTATGGCTACACCTTC